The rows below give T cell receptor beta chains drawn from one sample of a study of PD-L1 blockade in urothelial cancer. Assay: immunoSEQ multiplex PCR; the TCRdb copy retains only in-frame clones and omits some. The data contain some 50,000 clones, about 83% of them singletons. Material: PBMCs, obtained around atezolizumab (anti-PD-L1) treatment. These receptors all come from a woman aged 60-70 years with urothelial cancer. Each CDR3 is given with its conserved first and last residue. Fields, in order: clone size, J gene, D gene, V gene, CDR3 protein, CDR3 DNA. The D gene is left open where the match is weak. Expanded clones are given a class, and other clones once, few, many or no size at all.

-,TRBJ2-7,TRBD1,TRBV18,CASSPDRGEQYF,TGTGCCAGCTCACCGGACAGGGGTGAGCAGTACTTC
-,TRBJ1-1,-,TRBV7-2,CASSTRVNTEAFF,TGTGCCAGCAGCACCAGGGTGAACACTGAAGCTTTCTTT
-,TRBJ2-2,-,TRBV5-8,CASSLVPAGGVSGELFF,TGTGCCAGCAGCTTGGTCCCAGCGGGCGGGGTATCCGGGGAGCTGTTTTTT
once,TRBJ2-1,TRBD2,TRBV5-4,CASSLAGGRVFF,TGTGCCAGCAGCTTAGCGGGAGGGCGGGTGTTCTTC
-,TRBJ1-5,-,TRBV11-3,CASRTDAGKGNQPQHF,TGTGCCAGCAGGACCGATGCAGGGAAAGGCAATCAGCCCCAGCATTTT
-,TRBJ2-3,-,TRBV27,CASTEGGATDTQYF,TGTGCCAGCACTGAAGGGGGGGCCACAGATACGCAGTATTTT
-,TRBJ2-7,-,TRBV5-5,CASSLDGQGYEQYF,TGTGCCAGCAGCTTGGACGGGCAGGGATACGAGCAGTACTTC
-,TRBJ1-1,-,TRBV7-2,CASSFGGGNTEAFF,TGTGCCAGCAGCTTCGGGGGGGGGAACACTGAAGCTTTCTTT
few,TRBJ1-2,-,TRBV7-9,CASSLLMARRVVTYGYTF,TGTGCCAGCAGCTTATTGATGGCTCGGAGGGTCGTAACCTATGGCTACACCTTC
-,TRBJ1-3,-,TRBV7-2,CASREQGLHTIYF,TGTGCCAGCAGAGAGCAGGGGCTACACACCATATATTTT
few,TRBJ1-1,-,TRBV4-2,CASSPDLGGSHTEAFF,TGTGCCAGCAGCCCAGATCTTGGCGGGAGCCACACTGAAGCTTTCTTT
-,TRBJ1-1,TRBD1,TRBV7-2,CASSPGQVNTEAFF,TGTGCCAGCAGCCCCGGACAGGTGAACACTGAAGCTTTCTTT
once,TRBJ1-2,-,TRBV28,CASSFLGAGSYGYTF,TGTGCCAGCAGTTTTTTGGGGGCCGGTTCATATGGCTACACCTTC
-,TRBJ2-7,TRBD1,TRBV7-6,CASSIGTGGEEQYF,TGTGCCAGCAGCATCGGGACAGGGGGCGAAGAGCAGTACTTC
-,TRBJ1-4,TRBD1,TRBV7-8,CASSPGGFLATNEKLFF,TGTGCCAGCAGCCCAGGGGGTTTTCTTGCAACTAATGAAAAACTGTTTTTT
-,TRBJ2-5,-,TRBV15,CATSRDGPRETQYF,TGTGCCACCAGCAGAGATGGGCCCCGGGAGACCCAGTACTTC
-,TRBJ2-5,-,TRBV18,CASSAGLETQYF,TGTGCCAGCTCAGCAGGGCTAGAGACCCAGTACTTC
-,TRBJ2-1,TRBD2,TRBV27,CASSFGPGGRPYNEQFF,TGTGCCAGCAGTTTTGGTCCGGGCGGGAGGCCCTACAATGAGCAGTTCTTC
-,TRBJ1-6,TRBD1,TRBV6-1,CASSGTGDSPLHF,TGTGCCAGCTCCGGTACAGGGGATTCACCCCTCCACTTT
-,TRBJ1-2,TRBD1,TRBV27,CASRLKPQGEGGYTF,TGTGCCAGCAGACTCAAACCACAGGGGGAAGGTGGCTACACCTTC
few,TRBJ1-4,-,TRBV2,CASKNRRTNEKLFF,TGTGCCAGCAAGAACAGGAGAACGAATGAAAAACTGTTTTTT
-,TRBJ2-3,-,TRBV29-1,CSVVYPGLGTDTQYF,TGCAGCGTTGTATATCCGGGGTTAGGCACAGATACGCAGTATTTT
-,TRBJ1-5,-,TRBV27,CASSLSRTAHQPQHF,TGTGCCAGCAGTTTATCAAGGACAGCCCATCAGCCCCAGCATTTT
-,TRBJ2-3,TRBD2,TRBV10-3,CAIMGTSSTDTQYF,TGTGCCATCATGGGGACTAGCTCTACAGATACGCAGTATTTT
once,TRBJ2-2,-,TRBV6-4,CASSDLAGGNTGELFF,TGTGCCAGCAGTGACTTGGCAGGAGGGAACACCGGGGAGCTGTTTTTT
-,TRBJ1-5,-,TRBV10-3,CAISDRGSQPQHF,TGTGCCATCAGTGACAGAGGGAGTCAGCCCCAGCATTTT
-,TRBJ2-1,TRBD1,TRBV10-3,CAITRDRGYNEQFF,TGTGCCATCACCCGGGACAGGGGCTACAATGAGCAGTTCTTC
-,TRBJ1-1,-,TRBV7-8,CASSLEIYTEAFF,TGTGCCAGCAGCTTAGAAATCTACACTGAAGCTTTCTTT
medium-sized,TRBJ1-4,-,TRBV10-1,CASSGAVEKLFF,TGCGCCAGCAGTGGAGCGGTTGAAAAACTGTTTTTT
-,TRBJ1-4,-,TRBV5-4,CASSDMGRVNLFF,TGTGCCAGCAGCGACATGGGCAGGGTTAATCTGTTTTTT
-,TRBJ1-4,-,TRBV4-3,CASSPSVGRSNEKLFF,TGCGCCAGCAGCCCCAGCGTGGGGAGGAGTAATGAAAAACTGTTTTTT
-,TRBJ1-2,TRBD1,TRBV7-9,CASSPRQGGGYTF,TGTGCCAGCAGCCCCAGACAGGGCGGGGGCTACACCTTC
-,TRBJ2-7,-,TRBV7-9,CASSLAASAFYEQYF,TGTGCCAGCAGCTTAGCAGCGTCAGCTTTCTACGAGCAGTACTTC
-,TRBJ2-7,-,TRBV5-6,CASSSGQSDEQYF,TGTGCCAGCAGCTCAGGACAATCCGACGAGCAGTACTTC
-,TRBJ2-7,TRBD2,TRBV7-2,CASSQGLSLYEQYF,TGTGCCAGCAGCCAGGGACTATCCCTCTACGAGCAGTACTTC
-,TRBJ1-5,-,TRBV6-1,CASSGTFNQPQHF,TGTGCCAGCAGTGGGACTTTTAATCAGCCCCAGCATTTT
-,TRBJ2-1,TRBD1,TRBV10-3,CAITSGTGGGNEQFF,TGTGCCATCACCAGTGGGACAGGGGGTGGCAATGAGCAGTTCTTC
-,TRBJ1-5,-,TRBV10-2,CASRPDTTGSNQPQHF,TGCGCCAGCCGGCCGGACACCACAGGAAGCAATCAGCCCCAGCATTTT
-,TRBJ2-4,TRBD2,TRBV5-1,CASSTELAGGPKNIQYF,TGCGCCAGCAGCACCGAACTAGCGGGAGGGCCCAAAAACATTCAGTACTTC
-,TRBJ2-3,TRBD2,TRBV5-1,CASSASGTSGLDTQYF,TGCGCCAGCAGCGCCTCCGGGACTAGCGGTCTCGATACGCAGTATTTT
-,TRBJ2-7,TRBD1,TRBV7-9,CASSPPGTGSSYEQYF,TGTGCCAGCAGTCCCCCGGGGACAGGGAGCTCCTACGAGCAGTACTTC
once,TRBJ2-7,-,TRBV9,CASSPREDYF,TGTGCCAGCAGCCCCAGGGAGGACTACTTC
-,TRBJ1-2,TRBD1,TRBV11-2,CASSSQEGPDRENGYTF,TGTGCCAGCAGCTCCCAAGAAGGTCCGGACAGGGAAAATGGCTACACCTTC
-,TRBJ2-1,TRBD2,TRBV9,CASSDEGAGGPKEQFF,TGTGCCAGCAGCGACGAGGGGGCGGGAGGGCCTAAGGAGCAGTTCTTC
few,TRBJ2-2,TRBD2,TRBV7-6,CASSSGGGRELFF,TGTGCCAGCAGCTCGGGGGGAGGAAGGGAGCTGTTTTTT
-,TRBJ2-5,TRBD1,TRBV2,CASSRDRNQETQYF,TGTGCCAGCAGCCGGGACAGAAACCAAGAGACCCAGTACTTC
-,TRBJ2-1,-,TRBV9,CASSPRLSGYNEQFF,TGTGCCAGCAGCCCACGTCTGTCCGGTTACAATGAGCAGTTCTTC
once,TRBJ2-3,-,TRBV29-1,CSTRTMTSTDTQYF,TGCAGCACGCGGACAATGACTAGCACAGATACGCAGTATTTT
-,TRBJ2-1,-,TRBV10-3,CAITAGTSYNEQFF,TGTGCCATCACGGCAGGCACCTCCTACAATGAGCAGTTCTTC
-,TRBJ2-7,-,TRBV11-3,CASSLSRGAREQYF,TGTGCCAGCAGCTTGTCCAGGGGTGCTCGGGAGCAGTACTTC
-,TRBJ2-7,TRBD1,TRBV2,CASSGSQGAGEQYF,TGTGCCAGCAGTGGTTCACAGGGGGCGGGGGAGCAGTACTTC
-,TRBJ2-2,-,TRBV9,CASSVGGPGELFF,TGTGCCAGCAGCGTGGGCGGGCCCGGGGAGCTGTTTTTT
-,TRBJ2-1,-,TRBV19,CASSIAGISYNEQFF,TGTGCCAGTAGTATAGCGGGTATCTCCTACAATGAGCAGTTCTTC